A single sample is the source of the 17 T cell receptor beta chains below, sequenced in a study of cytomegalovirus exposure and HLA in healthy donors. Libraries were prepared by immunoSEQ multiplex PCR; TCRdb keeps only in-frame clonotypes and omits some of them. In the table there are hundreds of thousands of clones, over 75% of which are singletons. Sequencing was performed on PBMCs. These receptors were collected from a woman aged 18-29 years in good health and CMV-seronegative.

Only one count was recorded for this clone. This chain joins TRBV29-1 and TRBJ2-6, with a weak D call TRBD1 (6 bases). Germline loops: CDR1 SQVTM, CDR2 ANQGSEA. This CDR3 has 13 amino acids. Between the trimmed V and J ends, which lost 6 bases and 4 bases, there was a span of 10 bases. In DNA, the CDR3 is TGCAGCGTACAGGGCCCCGGGGCCAACGTCCTGACTTTC. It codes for CSVQGPGANVLTF.

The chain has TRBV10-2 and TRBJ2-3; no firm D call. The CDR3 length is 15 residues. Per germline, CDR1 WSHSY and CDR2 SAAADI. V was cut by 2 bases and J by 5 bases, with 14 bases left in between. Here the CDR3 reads CASSEGGRRVDTQYF. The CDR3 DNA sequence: TGCGCCAGCAGTGAGGGCGGCCGACGCGTAGATACGCAGTATTTT.

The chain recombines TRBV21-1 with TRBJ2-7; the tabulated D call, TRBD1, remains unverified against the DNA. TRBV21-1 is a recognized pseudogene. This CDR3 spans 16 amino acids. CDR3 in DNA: TGTGCCAGCAGCACCCTACGGACAGAAGACTCCTACGAGCAGTACTTC. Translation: CASSTLRTEDSYEQYF.

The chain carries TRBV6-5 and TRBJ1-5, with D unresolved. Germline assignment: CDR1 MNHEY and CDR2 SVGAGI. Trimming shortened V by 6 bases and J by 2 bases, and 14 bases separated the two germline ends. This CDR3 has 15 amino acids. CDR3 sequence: CASSPSTTGNQPQHF. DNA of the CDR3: TGTGCCAGCAGCCCGAGTACAACAGGCAATCAGCCCCAGCATTTT.

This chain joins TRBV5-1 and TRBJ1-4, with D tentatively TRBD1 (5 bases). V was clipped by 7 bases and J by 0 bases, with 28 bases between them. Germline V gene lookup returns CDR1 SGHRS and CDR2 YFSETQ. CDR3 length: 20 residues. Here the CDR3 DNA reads TGCGCCAGCGGACGGCAGCCCGGGGGTGTCTCGGGGGCAACTAATGAAAAACTGTTTTTT. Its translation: CASGRQPGGVSGATNEKLFF.

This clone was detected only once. CDR3 bases: TGTGCCAGCAGCGTAGCGTCGGCGGGAGGGCCCTACGAGCAGTACTTC. Translation: CASSVASAGGPYEQYF. The chain combines TRBV9 with TRBJ2-7; TRBD2 matches 9 bases. CDR1 and CDR2 (germline): SGDLS, YYNGEE. The CDR3 spans 16 residues. Germline trimming cut 0 bases from V and 2 bases from J; bases unmatched to any gene: 6.

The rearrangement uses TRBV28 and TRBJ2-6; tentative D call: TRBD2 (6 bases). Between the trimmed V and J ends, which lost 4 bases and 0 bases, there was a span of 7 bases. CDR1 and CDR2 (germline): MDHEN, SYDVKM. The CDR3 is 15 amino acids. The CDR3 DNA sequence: TGTGCCAGCAGTTACGGGGGCTCTGGGGCCAACGTCCTGACTTTC. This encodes CASSYGGSGANVLTF.

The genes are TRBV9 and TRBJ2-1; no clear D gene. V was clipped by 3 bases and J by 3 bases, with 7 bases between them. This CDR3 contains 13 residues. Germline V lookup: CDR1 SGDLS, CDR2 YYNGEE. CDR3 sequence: CASSANNYNEQFF. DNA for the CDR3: TGTGCCAGCAGCGCCAACAACTACAATGAGCAGTTCTTC.

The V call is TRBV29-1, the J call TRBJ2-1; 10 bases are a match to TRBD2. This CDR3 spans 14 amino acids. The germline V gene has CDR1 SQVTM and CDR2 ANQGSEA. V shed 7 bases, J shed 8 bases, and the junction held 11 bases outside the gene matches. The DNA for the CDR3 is TGCAGCGGTCAAGCGGGAGGGCCTCTTTATGAGCAGTTCTTC. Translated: CSGQAGGPLYEQFF.

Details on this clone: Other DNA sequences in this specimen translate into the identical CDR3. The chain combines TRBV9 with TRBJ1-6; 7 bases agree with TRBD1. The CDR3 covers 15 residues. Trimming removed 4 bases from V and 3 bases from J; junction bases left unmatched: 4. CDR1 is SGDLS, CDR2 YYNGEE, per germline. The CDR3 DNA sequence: TGTGCCAGCAGCTTAACAGGGGACTATAATTCACCCCTCCACTTT. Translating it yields CASSLTGDYNSPLHF.

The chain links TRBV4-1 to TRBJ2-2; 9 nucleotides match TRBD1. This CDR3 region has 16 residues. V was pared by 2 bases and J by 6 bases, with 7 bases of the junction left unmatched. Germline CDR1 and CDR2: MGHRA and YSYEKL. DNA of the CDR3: TGCGCCAGCAGCCAACCGACAGGGGGGCTCTCCGGGGAGCTGTTTTTT. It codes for CASSQPTGGLSGELFF.

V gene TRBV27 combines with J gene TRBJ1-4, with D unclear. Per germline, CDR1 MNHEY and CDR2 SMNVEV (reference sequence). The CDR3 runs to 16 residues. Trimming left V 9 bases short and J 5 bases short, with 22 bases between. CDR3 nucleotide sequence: TGTGCCAGTAGTCCGGGAATTTCGTGGCGGAATGAAAAACTGTTTTTT. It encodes CASSPGISWRNEKLFF. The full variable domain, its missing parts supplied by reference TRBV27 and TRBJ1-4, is EAQVTQNPRYLITVTGKKLTVTCSQNMNHEYMSWYRQDPGLGLRQIYYSMNVEVTDKGDVPEGYKVSRKEKRNFPLILESPSPNQTSLYFCASSPGISWRNEKLFFGSGTQLSVL.

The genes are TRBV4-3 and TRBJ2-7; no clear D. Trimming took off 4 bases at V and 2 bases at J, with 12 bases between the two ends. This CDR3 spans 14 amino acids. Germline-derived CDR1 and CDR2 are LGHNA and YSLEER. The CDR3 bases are TGCGCCAGCAGCCGAGTGGTCTCCACCTACGAGCAGTACTTC. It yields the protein CASSRVVSTYEQYF.

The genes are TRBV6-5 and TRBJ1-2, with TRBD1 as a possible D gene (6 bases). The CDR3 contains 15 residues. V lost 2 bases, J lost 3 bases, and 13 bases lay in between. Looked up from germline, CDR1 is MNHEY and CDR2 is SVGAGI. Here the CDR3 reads CASSYRQGPHYGYTF. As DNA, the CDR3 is TGTGCCAGCAGTTACAGGCAGGGGCCCCACTATGGCTACACCTTC.

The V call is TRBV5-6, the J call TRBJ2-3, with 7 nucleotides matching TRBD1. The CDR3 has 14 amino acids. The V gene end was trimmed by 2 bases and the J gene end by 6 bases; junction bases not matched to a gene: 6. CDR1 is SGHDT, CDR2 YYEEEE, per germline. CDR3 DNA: TGTGCCAGCAGCTTATCACAGGGGTTGGATACGCAGTATTTT. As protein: CASSLSQGLDTQYF.

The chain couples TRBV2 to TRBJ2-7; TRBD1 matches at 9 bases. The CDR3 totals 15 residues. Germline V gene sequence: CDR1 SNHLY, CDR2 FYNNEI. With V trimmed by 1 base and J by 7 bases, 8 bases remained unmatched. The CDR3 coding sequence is TGTGCCAGCAGTGAAGAGGGACAGGGTACGGAAGAGCAGTACTTC. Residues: CASSEEGQGTEEQYF.

DNA of the CDR3: TGTGCCAGCAGTCCGGCGGGAGGATACACAGATACGCAGTATTTT. Protein: CASSPAGGYTDTQYF. V usage is TRBV9 and J usage is TRBJ2-3; TRBD2 matches at 8 bases. The CDR3 runs to 15 residues. V gave up 5 bases and J gave up 2 bases; unmatched junction bases: 7. Germline V gene lookup returns CDR1 SGDLS and CDR2 YYNGEE. Full variable domain (missing parts from reference TRBV9 and TRBJ2-3): DSGVTQTPKHLITATGQRVTLRCSPRSGDLSVYWYQQSLDQGLQFLIQYYNGEERAKGNILERFSAQQFPDLHSELNLSSLELGDSALYFCASSPAGGYTDTQYFGPGTRLTVL.